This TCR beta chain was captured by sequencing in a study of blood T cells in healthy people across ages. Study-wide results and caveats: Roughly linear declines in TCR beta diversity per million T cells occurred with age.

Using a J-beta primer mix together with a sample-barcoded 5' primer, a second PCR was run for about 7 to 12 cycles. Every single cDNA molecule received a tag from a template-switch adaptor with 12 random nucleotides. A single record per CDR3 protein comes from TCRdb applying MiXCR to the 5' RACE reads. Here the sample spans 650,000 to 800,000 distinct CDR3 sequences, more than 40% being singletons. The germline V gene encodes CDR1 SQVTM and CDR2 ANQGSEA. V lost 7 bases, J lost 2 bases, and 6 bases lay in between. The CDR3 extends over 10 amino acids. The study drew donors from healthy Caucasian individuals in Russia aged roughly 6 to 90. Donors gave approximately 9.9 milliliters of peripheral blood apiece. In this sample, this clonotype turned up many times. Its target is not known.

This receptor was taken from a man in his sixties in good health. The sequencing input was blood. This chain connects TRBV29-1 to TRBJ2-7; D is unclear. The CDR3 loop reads CSAGTYEQYF. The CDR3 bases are TGCAGCGCAGGTACCTACGAGCAGTACTTC.